This note documents a single T cell receptor beta chain sequence. The antigen remains unidentified. Only in-frame clones appear in the TCRdb table, and some are missing; sequencing was by immunoSEQ multiplex PCR. The data show some 2,100,000 clones, with nearly 97% seen just once and around 0.13% held by the top ten. The source of the sample is a study of shared clonotypes between healthy human individuals. Study conclusions and caveats: Against clonotypes common to all four donors, non-shared ones had lower generation probabilities. For naive CD4 cells, approximately 4.8% of clonotypes were shared across four donors.

This CDR3 has 15 residues. Trimming left V 3 bases short and J 2 bases short, with 14 bases between. Germline V gene data show CDR1 as SNHLY and CDR2 as FYNNEI. Sequencing was carried out using naive CD4+ T cells sorted from blood. This sample's subset: CD45RA+ positively selected. This chain connects TRBV2 to TRBJ2-7, with D perhaps TRBD1 or TRBD2 (5 bases each). The clonotype was recovered from a young man in good health. Here the CDR3 DNA reads TGTGCCAGCAGTGAGCCCAGAGGGACGGCCTACGAGCAGTACTTC. This translates into CASSEPRGTAYEQYF.